The 19 T cell receptor beta chains below come from one sample, sequenced in a study of control samples from healthy donors and cancer patients. Some clones are missing from TCRdb's copy, which holds only in-frame ones; the method was immunoSEQ multiplex PCR. Counted here are around 68,000 clones, 75% to 85% occurring once; the ten biggest clones make up approximately 14%. Sequenced material: blood. The receptors originated from a man in his 60s in good health.

The chain employs TRBV12-3 or TRBV12-4 and TRBJ1-2; the D is unclear. This CDR3 comprises 12 residues. Trimming took 6 bases from V and 8 from J, leaving 13 bases between them. The CDR3 spells CASRNHRYGYTF. Written as DNA, the CDR3 is TGTGCCAGCAGAAACCACAGATACGGCTACACCTTC.

The chain recombines TRBV6-5 with TRBJ2-7, with 10 bases identical to TRBD1. Germline trimming cut 5 bases from V and 2 bases from J; bases unmatched to any gene: 6. The CDR3 covers 15 residues. The germline V gene has CDR1 MNHEY and CDR2 SVGAGI. In DNA form, the CDR3 reads TGTGCCAGCAGTAGGGACAGGGGTTCCACCTACGAGCAGTACTTC. Residues: CASSRDRGSTYEQYF.

The chain is built from TRBV30 and TRBJ2-2; 9 bases map to TRBD2. J gave up 4 bases and V 0 bases, and 6 bases lay outside the gene matches. Germline CDR1 is GTSNPN and CDR2 is SVGIG (reference sequence). This CDR3 contains 16 residues. The CDR3 DNA reads TGTGCCTGGAGTGTACGCCTAGCGGGATCCACCGGGGAGCTGTTTTTT. Translated: CAWSVRLAGSTGELFF.

The chain recombines TRBV6-5 with TRBJ2-3; 9 bases fit TRBD2. V was clipped by 6 bases and J by 8 bases; unmatched bases: 9. The CDR3 is 14 residues long. CDR1 and CDR2 from the germline V gene are MNHEY and SVGAGI. The CDR3 here is CASRRGGGRGTQYF. In DNA, the CDR3 is TGTGCCAGCAGGCGCGGGGGCGGGAGGGGTACGCAGTATTTT.

The chain combines TRBV7-2 with TRBJ2-1; 9 nucleotides agree with TRBD2. Per the germline V gene, CDR1 is SGHTA and CDR2 is FQGNSA. This CDR3 has 16 residues. V was clipped by 5 bases and J by 7 bases; unmatched bases: 12. The CDR3 DNA sequence: TGTGCCAGCAGCCCCGGGGCTAGCGGGGTCTTTAATGAGCAGTTCTTC. Its translation is CASSPGASGVFNEQFF.

J is TRBJ1-3 and V is TRBV5-1; no clear D. Germline CDR1 SGHRS, CDR2 YFSETQ. V shed 4 bases and J shed 0 bases, with 8 bases lying between them. This CDR3 has 14 amino acids. In DNA form, the CDR3 reads TGCGCCAGCAGCGACGGCTCCTCTGGAAACACCATATATTTT. Amino acid sequence: CASSDGSSGNTIYF.

This rearrangement joins TRBV9 to TRBJ2-5; TRBD1 matches 7 bases. The germline V gene encodes CDR1 SGDLS and CDR2 YYNGEE. The V segment lost 1 base and the J segment 5 bases; nucleotides outside the gene matches: 8. This CDR3 has 15 residues. CDR3 nucleotides: TGTGCCAGCAGCGTAAATCCCACAGGGGATGAGACCCAGTACTTC. Protein sequence: CASSVNPTGDETQYF.

This clone was found a few times. The V call is TRBV30, the J call TRBJ1-1; D unclear. The germline V gene encodes CDR1 GTSNPN and CDR2 SVGIG (reference sequence). This CDR3 contains 16 residues. Trimming took 1 base from V and 1 from J, leaving 16 bases between them. In DNA, the CDR3 is TGTGCCTGGAGTGGAGCGAACTATGGAGGGAACACTGAAGCTTTCTTT. This codes for CAWSGANYGGNTEAFF.

The chain has TRBV5-4 and TRBJ2-7, with 13 bases lining up with TRBD2. CDR1 SGHNT and CDR2 YYREEE come from the germline V gene (reference sequence). This CDR3 is 17 amino acids long. Trimming took 4 bases from V and 5 from J; bases not matched to a gene: 12. The CDR3, as DNA: TGTGCCAGCAGCCCTGGTCGGACTAGCGGGAGAGGCGACGAGCAGTACTTC. Amino acids: CASSPGRTSGRGDEQYF.

The genes are TRBV29-1 and TRBJ2-1; the D gene is possibly TRBD2 (6 bases). In germline, CDR1 is SQVTM, CDR2 ANQGSEA. This CDR3 contains 13 residues. V was pared by 6 bases and J by 0 bases, with 9 bases between. The CDR3 is CSVRGSSYNEQFF. CDR3 DNA sequence: TGCAGCGTGCGGGGAAGCTCCTACAATGAGCAGTTCTTC.

The chain joins TRBV5-6 to TRBJ2-7, with 10 bases aligning to TRBD2. Losses at the gene ends were 4 bases for V and 2 bases for J; bases not matched to a gene: 9. Germline values: CDR1 SGHDT, CDR2 YYEEEE. There are 16 residues in the CDR3. The CDR3 coding sequence is TGTGCCAGCAGCCCGAGTACTAGCGGGGTACCCTACGAGCAGTACTTC. Translated: CASSPSTSGVPYEQYF.

The V call is TRBV6-1, the J call TRBJ2-1; no clear D gene. This CDR3 is 14 amino acids long. V lost 1 base, J lost 5 bases, and 9 bases lay in between. Germline assignment: CDR1 MNHNS and CDR2 SASEGT. The CDR3 DNA is TGTGCCAGCAGTGAAGGTGGTTCCGACAATGAGCAGTTCTTC. This sequence encodes CASSEGGSDNEQFF.

The chain employs TRBV18 and TRBJ1-1; D may be TRBD1 (6 bases). Deletions cut 8 bases from V and 3 bases from J, with 19 bases between. Germline loops: CDR1 KGHSH, CDR2 LQKENI. The CDR3 contains 15 residues. CDR3: CASTIQQGMDTEAFF. The CDR3 DNA reads as TGTGCCAGCACTATTCAACAGGGAATGGACACTGAAGCTTTCTTT.

The V gene is TRBV24-1, the J gene TRBJ2-7; 9 positions match TRBD1. CDR1 is KGHDR, CDR2 SFDVKD, per germline. The CDR3 spans 16 residues. V shed 3 bases, J shed 2 bases, and the junction held 7 bases outside the gene matches. CDR3 bases: TGTGCCACCAGTGATGCCGCCGGGACAGGGACCTACGAGCAGTACTTC. The encoded protein is CATSDAAGTGTYEQYF.

The rearrangement joins TRBV5-1 to TRBJ2-1, with a tentative D call TRBD1 (6 bases). Germline-derived CDR1 and CDR2 are SGHRS and YFSETQ. Between the trimmed V and J ends, which lost 0 bases and 9 bases, there was a span of 13 bases. The CDR3 extends over 14 amino acids. CDR3 protein: CASSLDRAQGEQFF. The CDR3, as DNA: TGCGCCAGCAGCTTGGACAGGGCGCAGGGTGAGCAGTTCTTC.

The chain carries TRBV5-6 and TRBJ2-7; TRBD2 agrees at 12 bases. The V segment lost 0 bases and the J segment 6 bases; nucleotides outside the gene matches: 1. Germline V CDR1 and CDR2: SGHDT, YYEEEE. This CDR3 has 14 residues. The chain's CDR3 is CASSLGLAGAEQYF. The CDR3 coding sequence is TGTGCCAGCAGCTTGGGACTAGCGGGAGCCGAGCAGTACTTC.

V usage is TRBV18 and J usage is TRBJ2-3; tentative D call: TRBD1 (5 bases). Germline loops: CDR1 KGHSH, CDR2 LQKENI. Trimming took off 6 bases at V and 2 bases at J, with 18 bases between the two ends. CDR3 size: 16 residues. CDR3 protein: CASSSRVTGNTDTQYF. In nucleotides, the CDR3 is TGTGCCAGCTCGTCAAGGGTCACAGGAAACACAGATACGCAGTATTTT.

The chain has TRBV5-1 and TRBJ2-7; the match to TRBD2 covers 7 bases. Germline loops: CDR1 SGHRS, CDR2 YFSETQ. V lost 0 bases, J lost 3 bases, and 6 bases stayed unmatched. The CDR3 is 15 residues long. The chain's CDR3 is CASSLASGKGYEQYF. CDR3 bases: TGCGCCAGCAGCTTGGCCAGCGGGAAAGGCTACGAGCAGTACTTC.

The chain uses TRBV6-1 and TRBJ2-7, with D perhaps TRBD2 (7 bases). The V end lost 2 bases, the J end lost 2 bases, and 22 bases lay between the germline ends. This CDR3 is built from 18 residues. Germline values: CDR1 MNHNS, CDR2 SASEGT. The CDR3 here is CASSEFIIGGGGAYEQYF. DNA of the CDR3: TGTGCCAGCAGTGAATTTATCATAGGGGGAGGGGGGGCCTACGAGCAGTACTTC.